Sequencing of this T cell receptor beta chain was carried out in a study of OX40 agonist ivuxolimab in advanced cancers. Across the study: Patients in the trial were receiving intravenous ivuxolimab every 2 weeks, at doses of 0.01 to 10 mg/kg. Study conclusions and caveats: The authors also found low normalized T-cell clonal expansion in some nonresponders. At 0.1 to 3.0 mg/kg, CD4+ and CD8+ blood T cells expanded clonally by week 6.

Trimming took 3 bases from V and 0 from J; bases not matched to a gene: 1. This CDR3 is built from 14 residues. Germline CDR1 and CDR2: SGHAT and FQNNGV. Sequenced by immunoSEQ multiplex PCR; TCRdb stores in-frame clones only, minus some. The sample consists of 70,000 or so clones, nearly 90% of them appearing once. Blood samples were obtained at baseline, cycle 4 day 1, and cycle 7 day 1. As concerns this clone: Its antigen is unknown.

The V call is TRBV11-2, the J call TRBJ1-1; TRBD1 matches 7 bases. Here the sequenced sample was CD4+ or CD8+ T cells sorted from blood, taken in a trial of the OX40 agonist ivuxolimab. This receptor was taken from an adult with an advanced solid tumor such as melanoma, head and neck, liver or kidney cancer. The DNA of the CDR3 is TGTGCCAGCAGCTTGACAGGGCTGAACACTGAAGCTTTCTTT. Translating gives CASSLTGLNTEAFF.